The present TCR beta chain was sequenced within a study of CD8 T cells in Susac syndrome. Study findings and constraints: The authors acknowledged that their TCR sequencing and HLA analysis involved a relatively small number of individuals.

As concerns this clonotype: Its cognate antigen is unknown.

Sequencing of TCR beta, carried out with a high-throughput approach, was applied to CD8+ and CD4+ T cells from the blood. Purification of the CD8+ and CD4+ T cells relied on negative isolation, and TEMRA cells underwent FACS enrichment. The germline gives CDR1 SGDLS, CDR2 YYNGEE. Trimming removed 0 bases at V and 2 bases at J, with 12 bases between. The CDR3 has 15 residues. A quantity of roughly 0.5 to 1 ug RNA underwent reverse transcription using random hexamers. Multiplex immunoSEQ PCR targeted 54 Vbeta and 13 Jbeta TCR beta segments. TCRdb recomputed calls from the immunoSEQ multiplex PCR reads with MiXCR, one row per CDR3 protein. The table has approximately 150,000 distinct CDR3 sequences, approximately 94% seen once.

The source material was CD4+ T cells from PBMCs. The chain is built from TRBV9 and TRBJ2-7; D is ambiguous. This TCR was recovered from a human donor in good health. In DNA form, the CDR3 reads TGTGCCAGCAGCGTAGCAGTTGGTGGGACCTACGAGCAGTACTTC. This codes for CASSVAVGGTYEQYF.